The 17 T cell receptor beta chains reported below all come from one sample, sequenced in a study of T cell responses to AZD1222 COVID-19 vaccine. Only in-frame clones appear in the TCRdb table, and some are missing; sequencing was by immunoSEQ multiplex PCR. The profile shows roughly 55,000 clones, about 89% of them singletons. The sample here was peripheral blood, taken on day 0 of AZD1222 vaccination. The receptors stem from an adult in good health.

The CDR3 loop reads CASSSKLWGGGEAFF. CDR3 sequence (DNA): TGTGCCAGCAGCTCCAAGCTTTGGGGTGGAGGTGAAGCTTTCTTT. The rearrangement uses TRBV5-6 and TRBJ1-1; the D is unclear. This CDR3 comprises 15 residues. V was clipped by 3 bases and J by 7 bases, with 19 bases between them. Germline CDR1 SGHDT, CDR2 YYEEEE.

The gene calls are TRBV20-1 and TRBJ1-1; D might be TRBD1 (5 bases). Germline V gives CDR1 DFQATT, CDR2 SNEGSKA (reference sequence). The V and J ends lost 3 bases and 6 bases respectively, with 14 bases between them. CDR3 length: 13 amino acids. The chain's CDR3 is CSASRGGQPEAFF. The CDR3 coding sequence is TGCAGTGCTAGTCGGGGAGGACAACCTGAAGCTTTCTTT.

This chain connects TRBV5-1 to TRBJ1-2; no clear D. The CDR3 is made up of 11 amino acids. V was shortened by 3 bases and J by 5 bases, with 5 bases between the two germline ends. Germline CDR1 reads SGHRS; CDR2 reads YFSETQ. The CDR3 coding sequence is TGCGCCAGCAGCTGGTCATATGGCTACACCTTC. It translates to CASSWSYGYTF.

This clone was detected only once. The chain combines TRBV7-8 with TRBJ1-3, with unresolved D. The germline CDR1 and CDR2 sequences are SGHVS and FQNEAQ. CDR3 length: 16 residues. Trimming took 0 bases from V and 2 from J, leaving 11 bases between them. The DNA of the CDR3 is TGTGCCAGCAGCTTAGCCCTCCGCAGAGCTGGAAACACCATATATTTT. This translates into CASSLALRRAGNTIYF.

This clone appeared a single time. Other DNA sequences of this sample code for an identical CDR3. The chain carries TRBV5-1 and TRBJ2-1, with 7 bases aligning to TRBD2. The junction had 7 bases not matched to a gene; V was cut back by 0 bases and J by 4 bases. Germline CDR1 is SGHRS and CDR2 is YFSETQ. The CDR3 length is 16 residues. The CDR3: CASSLDAGVSYNEQFF. The CDR3, as DNA: TGCGCCAGCAGCTTGGACGCGGGAGTAAGTTACAATGAGCAGTTCTTC.

This chain joins TRBV6-6 and TRBJ1-1; D perhaps matches TRBD1 (6 bases). In germline, CDR1 is MNHNY, CDR2 SVGAGI (reference sequence). This CDR3 contains 13 residues. Trimming removed 7 bases from V and 3 bases from J, with 12 bases in between. CDR3 coding DNA: TGTGCCAGCACCACACCAGGGGACACTGAAGCTTTCTTT. Translation: CASTTPGDTEAFF.

The rearrangement uses TRBV11-3 and TRBJ2-1; TRBD2 matches at 7 bases. The length of the CDR3 is 18 residues. The V gene end was trimmed by 0 bases and the J gene end by 0 bases; junction bases not matched to a gene: 8. The germline V gene encodes CDR1 SGHNT and CDR2 YENEEA. This chain's CDR3 is CASSLDQGGTSSYNEQFF. CDR3 nucleotides: TGTGCCAGCAGCTTAGATCAGGGAGGGACCAGCTCCTACAATGAGCAGTTCTTC.

This clone was observed a few times. The chain employs TRBV19 and TRBJ2-2; a possible D gene is TRBD1 (5 bases). Trimming stripped 8 bases from V and 2 bases from J, with 12 bases between. Germline lookup yields CDR1 LNHDA and CDR2 SQIVND (reference sequence). This CDR3 has 14 residues. CDR3 sequence reads: CASARQGNTGELFF. CDR3 coding DNA: TGTGCCAGTGCACGGCAGGGAAACACCGGGGAGCTGTTTTTT.

The chain carries TRBV7-9 and TRBJ2-1; D might be TRBD2 (5 bases). This CDR3 region has 14 residues. In germline, CDR1 is SEHNR, CDR2 FQNEAQ (reference sequence). Trimming cost V 2 bases and J 8 bases, with 13 bases left between them. The CDR3 spells CASSLMEALDEQFF. CDR3 nucleotides: TGTGCCAGCAGCTTAATGGAGGCCCTGGATGAGCAGTTCTTC.

The genes are TRBV6-1 and TRBJ1-1; 8 nucleotides align to TRBD1. Germline V lookup: CDR1 MNHNS, CDR2 SASEGT. The CDR3 has 15 amino acids. V was pared by 3 bases and J by 5 bases, with 8 bases of the junction left unmatched. The DNA of the CDR3 is TGTGCCAGCAGTGACCAGGGGGCTGCGGATACTGAAGCTTTCTTT. Translating gives CASSDQGAADTEAFF.

This clone was observed a few times. The V call is TRBV29-1, the J call TRBJ1-1, with 10 bases aligning to TRBD1. The CDR3 is 14 residues long. Germline trimming cut 6 bases from V and 0 bases from J; bases unmatched to any gene: 4. Looked up from germline, CDR1 is SQVTM and CDR2 is ANQGSEA. CDR3 nucleotides: TGCAGCGTGGGACAGGGGCCTGTGAACACTGAAGCTTTCTTT. This encodes CSVGQGPVNTEAFF.

The chain has TRBV28 and TRBJ2-7; D is undetermined. V was trimmed by 6 bases and J by 3 bases, leaving 6 bases between them. CDR3 length: 11 residues. CDR1 is MDHEN and CDR2 is SYDVKM in the germline V gene. In DNA, the CDR3 is TGTGCCAGCAGCACGGACTACGAGCAGTACTTC. Translating gives CASSTDYEQYF.

This rearrangement joins TRBV4-1 to TRBJ1-2; D possibly corresponds to TRBD1 (5 bases). The CDR3 is 16 amino acids. Trimming took off 1 base at V and 3 bases at J, with 15 bases between the two ends. Germline V lookup: CDR1 MGHRA, CDR2 YSYEKL. The CDR3 region has the DNA TGCGCCAGCAGCCAAGGGAGGGACGATCGGTACTATGGCTACACCTTC. It encodes CASSQGRDDRYYGYTF.

The CDR3 is CASSPGWTSNTGELFF. CDR3 nucleotide sequence: TGCGCCAGCAGCCCGGGGTGGACTTCCAACACCGGGGAGCTGTTTTTT. The chain combines TRBV5-1 with TRBJ2-2, with a weak D call TRBD2 (5 bases). The V gene's germline CDR1 is SGHRS and CDR2 YFSETQ. This CDR3 is built from 16 residues. The V gene lost 4 bases and the J gene lost 2 bases, with 15 bases spanning the gap. Drawing the rest from reference TRBV5-1 and TRBJ2-2, the complete variable domain is KAGVTQTPRYLIKTRGQQVTLSCSPISGHRSVSWYQQTPGQGLQFLFEYFSETQRNKGNFPGRFSGRQFSNSRSEMNVSTLELGDSALYLCASSPGWTSNTGELFFGEGSRLTVL.

This chain joins TRBV19 and TRBJ1-3; possibly TRBD1 for D (5 bases). V lost 10 bases to trimming and J lost 3 bases, with 10 bases between them. This CDR3 contains 12 residues. CDR1 and CDR2 from the germline V gene are LNHDA and SQIVND (reference sequence). CDR3 DNA: TGTGCCACCGCGGGACGTGGAAACACCATATATTTT. Translated, it gives CATAGRGNTIYF.

The V call is TRBV15, the J call TRBJ1-5, with 8 bases aligning to TRBD1. There are 18 residues in the CDR3. Germline assignment: CDR1 LNHNV and CDR2 YYDKDF (reference sequence). V shed 1 base, J shed 6 bases, and the junction held 14 bases outside the gene matches. CDR3 in DNA: TGTGCCACCAGCAGAGTCCTGACAGGGGATTTATCTTCTCAGCCCCAGCATTTT. Translated: CATSRVLTGDLSSQPQHF.

The gene calls are TRBV28 and TRBJ2-7; 7 bases are shared with TRBD1. V shed 5 bases, J shed 3 bases, and the junction held 7 bases outside the gene matches. Germline loops: CDR1 MDHEN, CDR2 SYDVKM. The CDR3 spans 14 residues. The CDR3 sequence is CASSPPGQHYEQYF. The DNA for the CDR3 is TGTGCCAGCAGTCCACCGGGACAGCACTACGAGCAGTACTTC.